This T cell receptor beta chain originates from a study of T cell repertoires in cytomegalovirus infection. The germline V and J ends were trimmed by 3 bases and 2 bases, with 11 bases remaining between them. This CDR3 has 15 residues. The V gene's germline CDR1 is MNHEY and CDR2 SVGAGI. MiXCR was run by TCRdb on the reads, yielding one entry per CDR3 protein. Of around 540,000 distinct CDR3 sequences in the sample, 33% are singletons; the top ten hold 15% to 20%. With respect to this clonotype: Its antigen is undetermined.

The material sequenced was cultured PBMCs, taken from culture after CMV antigen stimulation. The receptor was isolated from a human donor in good health (CMV status not recorded). Some clones in this sample may be carry-over from other donors' samples. V and J are TRBV6-5 and TRBJ1-3; possible D gene TRBD1, 6 bases. Written as DNA, the CDR3 is TGTGCCAGCAGTTATTTAGGGGGTACTGGAAACACCATATATTTT. It specifies CASSYLGGTGNTIYF.